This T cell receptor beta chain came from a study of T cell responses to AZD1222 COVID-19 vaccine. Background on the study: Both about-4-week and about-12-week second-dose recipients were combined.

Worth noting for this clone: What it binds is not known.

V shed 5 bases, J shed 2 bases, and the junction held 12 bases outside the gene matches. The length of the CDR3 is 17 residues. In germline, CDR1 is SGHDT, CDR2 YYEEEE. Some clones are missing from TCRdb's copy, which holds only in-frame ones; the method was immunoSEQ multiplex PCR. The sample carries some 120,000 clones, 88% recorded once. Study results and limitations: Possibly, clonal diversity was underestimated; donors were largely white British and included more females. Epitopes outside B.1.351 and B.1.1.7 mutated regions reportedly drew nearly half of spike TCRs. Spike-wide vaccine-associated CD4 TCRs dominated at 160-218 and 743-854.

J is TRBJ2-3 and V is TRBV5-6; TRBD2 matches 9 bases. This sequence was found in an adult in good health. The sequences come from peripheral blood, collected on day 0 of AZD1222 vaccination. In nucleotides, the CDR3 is TGTGCCAGCAGTTCCCGTATAGCGGGAGAGCTCACAGATACGCAGTATTTT. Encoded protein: CASSSRIAGELTDTQYF.